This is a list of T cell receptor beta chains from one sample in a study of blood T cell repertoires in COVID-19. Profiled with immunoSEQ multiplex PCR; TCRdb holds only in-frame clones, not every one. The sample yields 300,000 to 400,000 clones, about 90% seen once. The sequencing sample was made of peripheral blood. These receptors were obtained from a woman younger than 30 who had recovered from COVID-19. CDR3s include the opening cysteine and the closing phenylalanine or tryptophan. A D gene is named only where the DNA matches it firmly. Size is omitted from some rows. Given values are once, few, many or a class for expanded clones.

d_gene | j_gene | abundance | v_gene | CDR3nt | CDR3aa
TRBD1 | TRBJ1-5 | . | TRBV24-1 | TGTGCCACCAGTGCTCCAGGACAGGGCCAGCCCCAGCATTTT | CATSAPGQGQPQHF
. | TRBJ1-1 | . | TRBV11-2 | TGTGCCAGCAGCTTAGAGGGCCCCTCTAGCAGGGGTGACACTGAAGCTTTCTTT | CASSLEGPSSRGDTEAFF
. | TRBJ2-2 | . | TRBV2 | TGTGCCAGCAGTGAAAACCGGGTCGGGGAGCTGTTTTTT | CASSENRVGELFF
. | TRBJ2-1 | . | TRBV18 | TGTGCCAGCTCACGCAGCAGGGCTTACAATGAGCAGTTCTTC | CASSRSRAYNEQFF
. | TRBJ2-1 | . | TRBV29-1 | TGCAGCGTCCTACAGGGAAACTCCTACAATGAGCAGTTCTTC | CSVLQGNSYNEQFF
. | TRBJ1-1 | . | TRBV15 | TGTGCCACCAGCAGACGACAGAGTGTTATGAACACTGAAGCTTTCTTT | CATSRRQSVMNTEAFF
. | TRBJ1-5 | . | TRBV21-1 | TGTGCCAGCAGCAAACCCGGCAGGGGAAAAGACAATCAGCCCCAGCATTTT | CASSKPGRGKDNQPQHF
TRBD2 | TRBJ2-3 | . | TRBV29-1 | TGCAGCGCTCGAGCGGGAGTCATAGATACGCAGTATTTT | CSARAGVIDTQYF
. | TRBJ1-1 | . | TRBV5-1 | TGCGCCAGCAGCTTGGAGGGGTTTTTGGACACTGAAGCTTTCTTT | CASSLEGFLDTEAFF
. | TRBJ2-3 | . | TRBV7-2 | TGTGCCAGCGCGGAGGGGAGCCGTAGCACAGATACGCAGTATTTT | CASAEGSRSTDTQYF
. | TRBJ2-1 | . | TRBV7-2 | TGTGCCAGCAGCTCTTGGGAGAGCTCCTACAATGAGCAGTTCTTC | CASSSWESSYNEQFF
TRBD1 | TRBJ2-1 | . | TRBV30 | TGTGCCTGGAGTTTAGGACAGGGTCCCAATGAGCAGTTCTTC | CAWSLGQGPNEQFF
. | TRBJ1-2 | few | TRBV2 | TGTGCCAGCAGTCTTTCCCCGAGGGGCTACACCTTC | CASSLSPRGYTF
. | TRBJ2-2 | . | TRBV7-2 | TGTGCCAGCAGCGGCCGGATGAGGATCACCGGGGAGCTGTTTTTT | CASSGRMRITGELFF
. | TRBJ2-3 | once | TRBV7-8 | TGTGCCAGCAGCTCCCGATGGTCCGCTATCACAGATACGCAGTATTTT | CASSSRWSAITDTQYF
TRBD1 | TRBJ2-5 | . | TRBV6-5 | TGTGCCAGCAGTTCCGGGACAGGGAATGTCTTAGAGACCCAGTACTTC | CASSSGTGNVLETQYF
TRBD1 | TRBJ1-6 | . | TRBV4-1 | TGCGCCAGCAGCCCGCACGGACAGGAGGTTTCACCCCTCCACTTT | CASSPHGQEVSPLHF
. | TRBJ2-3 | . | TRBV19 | TGTGCCAGTAGTATGATCGGGTCTAGCACAGATACGCAGTATTTT | CASSMIGSSTDTQYF
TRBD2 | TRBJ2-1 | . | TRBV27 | TGTGCCAGCAGTTTAGGACTAGTTAATGAGCAGTTCTTC | CASSLGLVNEQFF
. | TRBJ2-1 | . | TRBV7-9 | TGTGCCAGCAGCCCCTCCCGGACACGATCCTACAATGAGCAGTTCTTC | CASSPSRTRSYNEQFF
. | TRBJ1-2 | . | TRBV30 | TGTGCCTGGAGTGTACATCCTGGCTACACCTTC | CAWSVHPGYTF
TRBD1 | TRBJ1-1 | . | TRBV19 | TGTGCCAGTAGTACCGGGACAGGTGGTATGAACACTGAAGCTTTCTTT | CASSTGTGGMNTEAFF
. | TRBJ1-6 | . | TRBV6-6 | TGTGCCAGCAGTTACTCCGCAACAGGGACTTCACCCCTCCACTTT | CASSYSATGTSPLHF
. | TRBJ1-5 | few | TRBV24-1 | TGTGCCACCAGTGATAGTCGGGGGTATGGCAATCAGCCCCAGCATTTT | CATSDSRGYGNQPQHF
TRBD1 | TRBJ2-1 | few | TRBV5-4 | TGTGCCAGCAGCCTGACAGGGGGCAATGAGCAGTTCTTC | CASSLTGGNEQFF
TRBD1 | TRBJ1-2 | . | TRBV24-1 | TGTGCCACCAGTGACAGGACAGGGTCTAACTATGGCTACACCTTC | CATSDRTGSNYGYTF
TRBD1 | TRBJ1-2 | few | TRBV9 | TGTGCCAGCAGCGCCGGGACAGACATCTATGGCTACACCTTC | CASSAGTDIYGYTF